Included here is one T cell receptor (beta chain) sequence, with context. Generated by immunoSEQ multiplex PCR, the TCRdb table keeps only in-frame clones and is missing some. The sample lists roughly 49,000 clones; about 83% were seen once. The CDR3 length is 17 residues. Germline CDR1 and CDR2: MGHDK and SYGVNS. V lost 1 base and J lost 8; bases outside the gene matches: 7. These data are taken from a study of blood T cell repertoires in COVID-19. Study at large: Samples taken during acute and convalescent COVID-19 were collected in the United States, Italy and Spain.

This receptor was taken from a man aged 50-60 years with acute or convalescent COVID-19. The chain recombines TRBV25-1 with TRBJ2-1, with TRBD2 matching over 14 bases. What was sequenced was peripheral blood. This chain's CDR3 is CASSESGLAGVDDEQFF. CDR3 coding DNA: TGTGCCAGCAGTGAATCGGGACTAGCGGGAGTCGATGATGAGCAGTTCTTC.